This T cell receptor beta chain emerged from a study of PD-1 blockade in classical Hodgkin lymphoma. Across the whole study: The nivolumab dose that patients received was 3 mg/kg, given intravenously every 2 weeks. Regarding the study as a whole: Baseline diversity in complete responders resembled that of newly diagnosed patients. At C4D1, TCR diversity had climbed significantly for CD4+ cells, though not for CD8+ cells.

Concerning this clone: Its target is not known.

Only in-frame clones appear in the TCRdb table, and some are missing; sequencing was by immunoSEQ multiplex PCR. The sample yields over 50,000 clones, roughly nine tenths seen once. Time point in this sample: cycle 4 day 1 (C4D1), after 5 to 7 weeks of nivolumab. All patients experienced relapse after autologous stem cell transplantation, and brentuximab vedotin exposure was variable. Germline V gene data show CDR1 as SGHRS and CDR2 as YFSETQ. There are 14 residues in the CDR3. V was clipped by 3 bases and J by 6 bases, with 15 bases between them. This sequence was found in a human donor with classical Hodgkin lymphoma. The source material was peripheral blood mononuclear cells (PBMCs), sampled before the fourth cycle of nivolumab. The chain has TRBV5-1 and TRBJ1-1; weak D call: TRBD1 (6 bases). The CDR3 nucleotides read TGCGCCAGCAGCTGGGTGGGGGGGCAATCTGAAGCTTTCTTT. As protein: CASSWVGGQSEAFF.